This is a list of T cell receptor beta chains from one sample in a study of CD8 T cells in Susac syndrome. TCRdb itself ran the immunoSEQ multiplex PCR reads through MiXCR, one entry per CDR3 protein. The sample lists approximately 200,000 distinct CDR3 sequences, more than 90% occurring once. The sample taken for sequencing was CD4+ T cells from PBMCs. The origin of the receptors is a human donor with multiple sclerosis. Each CDR3 is given with its conserved first and last residue. The order of the fields is J gene, D gene, V gene, clone size, CDR3 protein, CDR3 DNA. The D gene is left open where the match is weak. Size is stated for part of the rows, as once, few or many counts, or as a class when the clone is expanded.

>TRBJ2-1|TRBD2|TRBV27|.
CASSLRTSGINEQFF
TGTGCCAGCAGTTTGAGGACTAGCGGGATCAATGAGCAGTTCTTC
>TRBJ2-7|TRBD2|TRBV7-9|.
CASSFSGSEQYF
TGTGCCAGCAGCTTTAGCGGGAGCGAGCAGTACTTC
>TRBJ2-7|.|TRBV7-9|.
CASSISSYEQYF
TGTGCCAGCAGCATTTCCTCCTACGAGCAGTACTTC
>TRBJ2-3|.|TRBV7-9|.
CAISEADTQYF
TGTGCCATTTCAGAGGCAGATACGCAGTATTTT
>TRBJ2-6|.|TRBV5-1|.
CASTRSWTVSGANVLTF
TGCGCCAGCACCCGTTCTTGGACAGTCTCTGGGGCCAACGTCCTGACTTTC
>TRBJ2-7|.|TRBV20-1|.
CSAGGSYEQYF
TGCAGTGCCGGGGGCTCCTACGAGCAGTACTTC
>TRBJ2-7|.|TRBV20-1|.
CSATGRYEQYF
TGCAGTGCTACAGGGCGCTACGAGCAGTACTTC
>TRBJ2-7|TRBD2|TRBV6-5|.
CASSSGGTITYEQYF
TGTGCCAGCAGTTCCGGAGGGACTATCACCTACGAGCAGTACTTC
>TRBJ2-5|TRBD2|TRBV7-8|.
CASSLAWWGSGSRKETQYF
TGTGCCAGCAGCTTAGCGTGGTGGGGTAGCGGGAGCCGAAAAGAGACCCAGTACTTC
>TRBJ2-7|TRBD1|TRBV19|.
CASSASGTGYSYEQYF
TGTGCCAGTAGTGCGTCCGGGACAGGGTATTCCTACGAGCAGTACTTC
>TRBJ2-7|.|TRBV5-1|once
CASSFVGPTYEQYF
TGCGCCAGCAGCTTCGTCGGACCCACCTACGAGCAGTACTTC
>TRBJ2-5|TRBD2|TRBV29-1|once
CSAVLGGGPRETQYF
TGCAGCGCCGTCCTGGGCGGGGGGCCGCGAGAGACCCAGTACTTC
>TRBJ1-1|.|TRBV5-6|.
CASSFEENGAFF
TGTGCCAGCAGTTTTGAGGAGAACGGAGCTTTCTTT
>TRBJ2-7|.|TRBV20-1|.
CSARDQRVGFYEQYF
TGCAGTGCTAGAGACCAAAGGGTGGGCTTCTACGAGCAGTACTTC
>TRBJ2-5|TRBD2|TRBV24-1|.
CATSDPRSGGETQYF
TGTGCCACCAGTGATCCGAGGAGCGGGGGAGAGACCCAGTACTTC
>TRBJ2-3|.|TRBV30|.
CAWRDSTDTQYF
TGTGCCTGGAGGGACAGCACAGATACGCAGTATTTT
>TRBJ2-1|.|TRBV30|.
CAWGGRAYNEQFF
TGTGCCTGGGGGGGACGGGCTTACAATGAGCAGTTCTTC
>TRBJ2-3|.|TRBV30|.
CAGGRTDTQYF
TGTGCAGGCGGGCGGACAGATACGCAGTATTTT